The clone carrying this T cell receptor (beta chain) was seen only a few times. This entry is derived from a study of T cell repertoires in cytomegalovirus infection. Study-level background: Through public TCR beta signatures, both CMV infection and matching HLA type were indicated.

MiXCR, applied by TCRdb to the reads, yields one record per CDR3 protein. The table includes 150,000 or so distinct CDR3 sequences, 17% detected once. Material for sequencing was CD8+ T cells from PBMCs. The TCR comes from a human donor in good health (CMV status not recorded). Some clones in this sample may be carry-over from other donors' samples.

Written as DNA, the CDR3 is TGTGCCAGCAGCTTATCTTCCGGACTAGAGGAGCAGTTCTTC. As protein: CASSLSSGLEEQFF. The rearrangement uses TRBV7-9 and TRBJ2-1, with 7 nucleotides matching TRBD2. This CDR3 spans 14 amino acids. The junction had 8 bases not matched to a gene; V was cut back by 2 bases and J by 10 bases. In germline, CDR1 is SEHNR, CDR2 FQNEAQ (reference sequence).